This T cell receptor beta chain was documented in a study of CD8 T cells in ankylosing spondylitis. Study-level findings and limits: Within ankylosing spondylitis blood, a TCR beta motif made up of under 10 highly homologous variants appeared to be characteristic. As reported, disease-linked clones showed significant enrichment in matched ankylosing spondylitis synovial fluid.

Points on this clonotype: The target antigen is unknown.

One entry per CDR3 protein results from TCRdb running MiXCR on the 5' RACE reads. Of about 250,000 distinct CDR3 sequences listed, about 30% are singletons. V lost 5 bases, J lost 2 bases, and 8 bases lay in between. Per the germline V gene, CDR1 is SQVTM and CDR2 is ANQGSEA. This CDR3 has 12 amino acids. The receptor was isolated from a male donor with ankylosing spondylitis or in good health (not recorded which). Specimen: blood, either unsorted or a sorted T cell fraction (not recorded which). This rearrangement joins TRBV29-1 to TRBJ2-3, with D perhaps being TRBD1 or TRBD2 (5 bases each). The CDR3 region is CSVWGPTDTQYF. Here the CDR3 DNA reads TGCAGCGTTTGGGGACCCACAGATACGCAGTATTTT.